The sequence of this T cell receptor beta chain was determined in a study of PD-L1 blockade in urothelial cancer. Study context: Analysis of blood occurred 3 weeks (second dose) and 6 weeks after treatment start. T cells were recovered from blood samples at a median of roughly 130,000.

Each PCR had synthetic TCR analog templates added to it as a spike-in. Profiling relied on immunoSEQ multiplex PCR, and the TCRdb table lists in-frame clones only, not all of them. The sample carries about 84,000 clones, more than 75% recorded once. The CDR3 runs to 16 residues. The germline CDR1 and CDR2 sequences are SSHAT and FNYEAQ (reference sequence). Locally advanced or metastatic urothelial carcinoma affected all patients. Notes on this clone: The junction departs from the called germline gene at one end, perhaps through a read error.

This sequence joins TRBV7-7 and TRBJ2-1; D ambiguous. This clonotype was sampled from a man aged 70 or older with urothelial cancer. Source: PBMCs, taken around atezolizumab (anti-PD-L1) treatment. For the CDR3, the DNA is TGTGCTAGCAGCTTAGCCTTCACAAGCTCCTACAATGAGCAGTTCTTC. Protein product: CASSLAFTSSYNEQFF.